One sample yielded the 12 T cell receptor beta chains listed below, sequenced in a study of OX40 agonist ivuxolimab in advanced cancers. Libraries were built with the immunoSEQ multiplex PCR assay. TCRdb re-hosts the immuneACCESS table, in-frame sequences only. Its copies lack some clones; in the studies checked, an unresolved V gene accounts for under half of them, and the cause for the rest is not known. The sample yields 15,000 to 20,000 clones; 85% to 90% were counted once. The ten most abundant clones make up roughly 70% of the sample. Sequences were derived from CD4+ or CD8+ T cells sorted from blood, sampled in a trial of the OX40 agonist ivuxolimab. The receptors stem from an adult with an advanced solid tumor such as melanoma, head and neck, liver or kidney cancer.

The chain joins TRBV6-5 to TRBJ1-3; 10 positions agree with TRBD1. Germline assignment: CDR1 MNHEY and CDR2 SVGAGI. Losses at the gene ends were 1 base for V and 7 bases for J; bases not matched to a gene: 7. This CDR3 is built from 16 residues. Here the CDR3 DNA reads TGTGCCAGCAGTTACTATCGACAGGGGGCGAGTAACACCATATATTTT. This sequence encodes CASSYYRQGASNTIYF.

This clone has more than one count but fewer than ten. V and J are TRBV5-4 and TRBJ2-5; D gene uncertain. CDR1 and CDR2 from the germline V gene are SGHNT and YYREEE (reference sequence). Trimming removed 3 bases at V and 4 bases at J, with 10 bases between. This CDR3 spans 13 amino acids. The chain's CDR3 is CASSWERRETQYF. Written as DNA, the CDR3 is TGTGCCAGCAGCTGGGAAAGACGAGAGACCCAGTACTTC.

The V and J genes are TRBV11-3 and TRBJ1-1; 8 nucleotides agree with TRBD1. This CDR3 has 15 residues. V gave up 4 bases and J gave up 2 bases; unmatched junction bases: 6. Germline V lookup: CDR1 SGHNT, CDR2 YENEEA. The CDR3, as DNA: TGTGCCAGCAGCTCGGACAGGGAACTTAACACTGAAGCTTTCTTT. This gives the protein CASSSDRELNTEAFF. Filled out from reference TRBV11-3 and TRBJ1-1, the complete variable domain reads EAGVVQSPRYKIIEKKQPVAFWCNPISGHNTLYWYLQNLGQGPELLIRYENEEAVDDSQLPKDRFSAERLKGVDSTLKIQPAELGDSAVYLCASSSDRELNTEAFFGQGTRLTVV.

The V gene is TRBV27, the J gene TRBJ2-1; 11 nucleotides agree with TRBD2. The germline CDR1 and CDR2 sequences are MNHEY and SMNVEV (reference sequence). This CDR3 region has 16 residues. Trimming cost V 6 bases and J 3 bases; bases outside gene matches: 7. CDR3 in DNA: TGTGCCAGCAGGAAGGGACTAGCGGAAAGCTACAATGAGCAGTTCTTC. Protein product: CASRKGLAESYNEQFF.

This clone is medium-sized. The chain uses TRBV4-3 and TRBJ1-2; a possible D gene is TRBD1 (5 bases). The CDR3 totals 18 residues. Germline CDR1 and CDR2: LGHNA and YSLEER. Trimming cost V 0 bases and J 4 bases, with 21 bases left between them. CDR3 loop: CASSQDSPSGGSSYGYTF. CDR3 DNA sequence: TGCGCCAGCAGCCAAGATTCGCCTTCCGGGGGGTCCTCCTATGGCTACACCTTC.

This CDR3 is CASSEYTTDTQYF. The CDR3 DNA follows: TGCGCCAGCAGTGAGTACACCACAGATACGCAGTATTTT. This chain joins TRBV10-1 and TRBJ2-3; D gene ambiguous. This CDR3 contains 13 residues. Germline assignment: CDR1 WNHNN and CDR2 SYGVQD (reference sequence). Trimming removed 1 base at V and 2 bases at J, with 4 bases between.

The genes are TRBV4-1 and TRBJ2-1, with 7 positions matching TRBD1. In germline, CDR1 is MGHRA, CDR2 YSYEKL. V shed 2 bases, J shed 0 bases, and the junction held 4 bases outside the gene matches. The CDR3 extends over 16 amino acids. CDR3 in DNA: TGCGCCAGCAGCCAACCGGGACAGAGCTCCTACAATGAGCAGTTCTTC. Protein product: CASSQPGQSSYNEQFF.

This clone was seen a single time. The V gene is TRBV7-9, the J gene TRBJ1-2; D not certain. This CDR3 contains 13 residues. The germline CDR1 and CDR2 sequences are SEHNR and FQNEAQ (reference sequence). Trimming took off 1 base at V and 3 bases at J, with 6 bases between the two ends. The CDR3 sequence is CASSLVAYYGYTF. Here the CDR3 DNA reads TGTGCCAGCAGCTTAGTGGCCTACTATGGCTACACCTTC.

The chain recombines TRBV6-1 with TRBJ2-7; TRBD1 aligns across 9 bases. V lost 5 bases and J lost 4; bases outside the gene matches: 6. Per the germline V gene, CDR1 is MNHNS and CDR2 is SASEGT. CDR3 length: 14 residues. CDR3 protein: CASSNRDREYEQYF. For the CDR3, the DNA is TGTGCCAGCAGTAACCGGGACAGGGAATACGAGCAGTACTTC.

This sequence joins TRBV7-9 and TRBJ2-2; 7 positions match TRBD1. CDR1 and CDR2 (germline): SEHNR, FQNEAQ (reference sequence). Trimming at V came to 1 base and at J to 1 base, leaving 6 bases not matched to a gene. The CDR3 spans 17 residues. CDR3 amino acids: CASSLDYRQGNTGELFF. The CDR3 DNA sequence: TGTGCCAGCAGCTTAGATTATCGACAGGGGAACACCGGGGAGCTGTTTTTT.

The J gene is TRBJ2-7, the V gene TRBV19, with D possibly being TRBD1 (6 bases). V was pared by 5 bases and J by 3 bases, with 14 bases between. The length of the CDR3 is 14 residues. Germline V CDR1 and CDR2: LNHDA, SQIVND (reference sequence). The CDR3 region is CASSPRRGVYEQYF. CDR3 in DNA: TGTGCCAGTAGTCCCCGCAGGGGCGTCTACGAGCAGTACTTC.

The CDR3 nucleotides are TGTGCCAGCAGTTACTCTGTCGGCCCAAACACTGAAGCTTTCTTT. Protein sequence: CASSYSVGPNTEAFF. This chain links TRBV6-6 with TRBJ1-1; D is unclear. Deletions cut 0 bases from V and 2 bases from J, with 10 bases between. Per the germline V gene, CDR1 is MNHNY and CDR2 is SVGAGI (reference sequence). CDR3 length: 15 amino acids.